Below, 25 T cell receptor beta chains from the same sample are listed, as sequenced in a study of human T cells and chemical hapten exposure (dated by TCRdb to 2020 to 2023). The library relied on RACE. The listed sequencing device is NextSeq 500. TCRdb itself trimmed the public reads at Q25 with fastp, ran MiXCR and retained productive beta chains. Each entry is one CDR3 protein sequence, shown with its most common DNA and genes. This sample is represented by around 100,000 distinct CDR3 sequences; approximately 9.9% of them were singletons. In total, the top ten clones hold approximately 4% of the sample. What the time point label conveys for this sample: patch test 1, 2 weeks after DPC sensitization. Interpreted using the paper, the treatment or condition label stands for: therapeutic diphenylcyclopropenone sensitization with weekly scalp DPC. The sample consisted of whole blood, taken in connection with sensitization to the hapten diphenylcyclopropenone (DPC). The source of these receptors is a woman aged 40-49 years with alopecia areata. Some clones in this sample may be carry-over from other donors' samples.

This clonotype was observed a few times. This rearrangement joins TRBV7-2 to TRBJ1-1; D is undetermined. In germline, CDR1 is SGHTA, CDR2 FQGNSA. This CDR3 spans 15 amino acids. With 6 bases removed from V and 0 bases from J, the gap between germline ends came to 14 bases. The CDR3 DNA reads TGTGCCAGCAGTTCCGGCAGTACTATGAACACTGAAGCTTTCTTT. Protein: CASSSGSTMNTEAFF.

The table lists this clonotype with many counts. The chain links TRBV12-3 or TRBV12-4 to TRBJ2-3; no clear D. Trimming shortened V by 8 bases and J by 2 bases, and 8 bases separated the two germline ends. This CDR3 is built from 12 residues. The CDR3 nucleotides read TGTGCCAGCGAGGTTACCACAGATACGCAGTATTTT. It specifies CASEVTTDTQYF.

The V gene is TRBV7-2, the J gene TRBJ2-1; 15 positions agree with TRBD2. The CDR3 is 16 residues long. V dropped 5 bases and J dropped 10; count of bases not matched to a gene: 9. Germline V gives CDR1 SGHTA, CDR2 FQGNSA. The CDR3, as DNA: TGTGCCAGCAGCACCCAGGGACTAGCGGGGGGTTGGGAGCAGTTCTTC. Translating it yields CASSTQGLAGGWEQFF.

This clonotype was seen repeatedly, ten times or more. This chain links TRBV25-1 with TRBJ2-7; 10 nucleotides align to TRBD1. V gave up 4 bases and J gave up 2 bases; unmatched junction bases: 17. The CDR3 spans 19 residues. The V gene's germline CDR1 is MGHDK and CDR2 SYGVNS. In DNA, the CDR3 is TGTGCCAGCAGTGGGGCTGGCGGGACAGGGGATGACAAACCCTACGAGCAGTACTTC. Protein sequence: CASSGAGGTGDDKPYEQYF.

This clonotype was observed a handful of times. This sequence joins TRBV29-1 and TRBJ2-5, with TRBD1 identical over 9 bases. This CDR3 has 15 residues. From germline, CDR1 is SQVTM and CDR2 ANQGSEA. V was pared by 6 bases and J by 5 bases, with 13 bases of the junction left unmatched. CDR3 in amino acids: CSVRTGGAQSETQYF. The CDR3 DNA reads TGCAGCGTCCGTACAGGGGGCGCGCAGTCGGAGACCCAGTACTTC.

The chain combines TRBV18 with TRBJ1-1, with D uncertain. V lost 3 bases to trimming and J lost 0 bases, with 8 bases between them. The CDR3 extends over 14 amino acids. Looked up from germline, CDR1 is KGHSH and CDR2 is LQKENI. CDR3 loop: CASSPEVVNTEAFF. In DNA form, the CDR3 reads TGTGCCAGCTCACCCGAAGTGGTGAACACTGAAGCTTTCTTT.

This clonotype was recorded many times. In nucleotides, the CDR3 is TGCAGTGCTAGAGATGGAGGAGCGCGATCTAGCACAGATACGCAGTATTTT. Translated, it gives CSARDGGARSSTDTQYF. V gene TRBV20-1 combines with J gene TRBJ2-3; tentatively, D is TRBD2 (5 bases). This CDR3 has 17 residues. Deletions cut 0 bases from V and 0 bases from J, with 16 bases between. Germline V gives CDR1 DFQATT, CDR2 SNEGSKA (reference sequence).

This chain links TRBV29-1 with TRBJ1-3, with D possibly being TRBD1 (6 bases). The length of the CDR3 is 14 residues. Deletions cut 7 bases from V and 2 bases from J, with 15 bases between. CDR1 is SQVTM and CDR2 is ANQGSEA in the germline V gene. In DNA form, the CDR3 reads TGCAGCGCCAGAACAGGGACGGCTGGAAACACCATATATTTT. It encodes CSARTGTAGNTIYF.

This clonotype was found a few times. CDR3 in amino acids: CACAAGGGLSNQPQHF. The CDR3 coding sequence is TGTGCCTGCGCCGCGGGGGGGGGCTTGAGCAATCAGCCCCAGCATTTT. V usage is TRBV30 and J usage is TRBJ1-5; D possibly corresponds to TRBD1 (6 bases). Germline assignment: CDR1 GTSNPN and CDR2 SVGIG (reference sequence). The CDR3 is made up of 16 amino acids. The V end was cut by 6 bases, the J end by 1 base, with 19 bases between.

Turning to this clonotype: A much larger clone sits a single nucleotide away, making a read error possible. The chain carries TRBV7-2 and TRBJ2-1; D is possibly TRBD1 (5 bases). V was shortened by 10 bases and J by 9 bases, with 22 bases between the two germline ends. The CDR3 length is 14 residues. Germline loops: CDR1 SGHTA, CDR2 FQGNSA. CDR3 in DNA: TGTGCCACCCACCTCGGACATCCAAGAGGTGAGCAGTTCTTC. Residues: CATHLGHPRGEQFF.

V and J are TRBV4-3 and TRBJ1-1, with 11 bases lining up with TRBD1. This CDR3 spans 16 amino acids. Germline V CDR1 and CDR2: LGHNA, YSLEER. V lost 4 bases and J lost 1; bases outside the gene matches: 5. The CDR3 nucleotides are TGCGCCAGCAGCCGTGGGACAGGGGGGCCGAACACTGAAGCTTTCTTT. This translates into CASSRGTGGPNTEAFF.

This clonotype was found many times. The genes are TRBV5-6 and TRBJ1-5, with D possibly matching TRBD1 (6 bases). The germline V and J ends were trimmed by 4 bases and 7 bases, with 18 bases remaining between them. Germline CDR1 reads SGHDT; CDR2 reads YYEEEE. This CDR3 comprises 15 residues. In DNA, the CDR3 is TGTGCCAGCAGCCCGGGAGGCAGGGGTATCCAGCCCCAGCATTTT. This gives the protein CASSPGGRGIQPQHF. The variable domain in full, with the rest retrieved from reference TRBV5-6 and TRBJ1-5, is DAGVTQSPTHLIKTRGQQVTLRCSPKSGHDTVSWYQQALGQGPQFIFQYYEEEERQRGNFPDRFSGHQFPNYSSELNVNALLLGDSALYLCASSPGGRGIQPQHFGDGTRLSIL.

This clonotype was recorded a few times. The chain is built from TRBV7-2 and TRBJ2-7, with 8 bases identical to TRBD2. This CDR3 region has 15 residues. The germline CDR1 and CDR2 sequences are SGHTA and FQGNSA. V lost 5 bases and J lost 0; bases outside the gene matches: 6. CDR3 DNA: TGTGCCAGCAGCGCCGGTAGCGGGGCCTCCTACGAGCAGTACTTC. This gives the protein CASSAGSGASYEQYF.

This clonotype appeared many times. The V and J genes are TRBV28 and TRBJ2-7, with D possibly being TRBD1 (5 bases). Germline lookup yields CDR1 MDHEN and CDR2 SYDVKM. Trimming shortened V by 3 bases and J by 3 bases, and 12 bases separated the two germline ends. There are 14 residues in the CDR3. The CDR3 coding sequence is TGTGCCAGCAGTTTTTTTTCCAGGGACTACGAGCAGTACTTC. This encodes CASSFFSRDYEQYF.

This sequence joins TRBV7-9 and TRBJ1-1; D remains unclear. The germline V gene has CDR1 SEHNR and CDR2 FQNEAQ (reference sequence). This CDR3 is 14 amino acids long. Trimming took 7 bases from V and 4 from J, leaving 16 bases between them. The CDR3 loop reads CASKMDGPFTEAFF. Written as DNA, the CDR3 is TGTGCCAGCAAAATGGACGGGCCCTTCACTGAAGCTTTCTTT.

V usage is TRBV6-2 or TRBV6-3 and J usage is TRBJ1-5; the D gene is possibly TRBD1 (5 bases). The V gene lost 2 bases and the J gene lost 4 bases, with 18 bases spanning the gap. Germline lookup yields CDR1 MNHEY and CDR2 SVGEGT. CDR3 length: 17 amino acids. The CDR3: CASSYGIGTGTNQPQHF. In DNA form, the CDR3 reads TGTGCCAGCAGTTACGGGATTGGGACGGGCACAAATCAGCCCCAGCATTTT.

This clonotype was seen at least ten times. The rearrangement uses TRBV29-1 and TRBJ2-7; D is ambiguous. Trimming removed 2 bases from V and 7 bases from J, with 6 bases in between. Germline CDR1 and CDR2: SQVTM and ANQGSEA. The CDR3 has 10 amino acids. The CDR3 loop reads CSVEKEEQYF. CDR3 nucleotide sequence: TGCAGCGTTGAAAAAGAAGAGCAGTACTTC.

A few counts support this clonotype. The chain uses TRBV6-2 or TRBV6-3 and TRBJ1-1; the match to TRBD1 covers 8 bases. V gave up 6 bases and J gave up 3 bases; unmatched junction bases: 9. Germline CDR1 MNHEY, CDR2 SVGEGT. The CDR3 consists of 15 residues. In nucleotides, the CDR3 is TGTGCCAGCAGACCCCGGACAGGGAGTCACACTGAAGCTTTCTTT. Translating gives CASRPRTGSHTEAFF.

This clonotype was seen a few times. The rearrangement uses TRBV27 and TRBJ2-1; 11 nucleotides agree with TRBD2. V trimming: 4 bases; J trimming: 5 bases; junction bases outside the gene matches: 10. The CDR3 has 17 amino acids. The germline V gene has CDR1 MNHEY and CDR2 SMNVEV (reference sequence). In DNA form, the CDR3 reads TGTGCCAGCAGTTACAGGACTAGCGGGCCACCCAACAATGAGCAGTTCTTC. Its protein is CASSYRTSGPPNNEQFF.

On this clonotype: The CDR3 does not close with the conserved phenylalanine or tryptophan, likely indicating a read error. The DNA is omitted, as the CDR3 cannot be located on it reliably, and the CDR3 follows TCRdb's listing. The J gene is TRBJ2-3, the V gene TRBV30; TRBD1 is taken as the D call from the table, unchecked against the DNA. Germline CDR1 is GTSNPN and CDR2 is SVGIG (reference sequence). The CDR3 length is 13 residues, termini included. CDR3 region: CAWSPPGQGVLNP.

There are many counts of this clonotype. This rearrangement joins TRBV20-1 to TRBJ2-1; no reliable D call. The CDR3 length is 12 residues. The V gene's germline CDR1 is DFQATT and CDR2 SNEGSKA (reference sequence). V dropped 3 bases and J dropped 7 bases, with 10 bases sitting between them. CDR3 sequence: CSASIPGNEQFF. CDR3 nucleotides: TGCAGTGCTAGCATACCTGGGAATGAGCAGTTCTTC.

This sequence joins TRBV27 and TRBJ2-6; D call uncertain. CDR1 is MNHEY, CDR2 SMNVEV, per germline (reference sequence). The CDR3 totals 15 residues. V was shortened by 0 bases and J by 0 bases, with 3 bases between the two germline ends. The CDR3 region has the DNA TGTGCCAGCAGTTTATCACTCTCTGGGGCCAACGTCCTGACTTTC. Translation gives CASSLSLSGANVLTF. The full variable domain, with the rest looked up from reference TRBV27 and TRBJ2-6, is EAQVTQNPRYLITVTGKKLTVTCSQNMNHEYMSWYRQDPGLGLRQIYYSMNVEVTDKGDVPEGYKVSRKEKRNFPLILESPSPNQTSLYFCASSLSLSGANVLTFGAGSRLTVL.

This clonotype was seen a handful of times. Germline and junction disagree at one end, which may indicate a read error. This sequence joins TRBV12-3 or TRBV12-4 and TRBJ1-4; 7 bases line up with TRBD1. The CDR3 totals 14 residues. The CDR3 sequence is CASTRGGTNGKLFF. In nucleotides, the CDR3 is TGTGCCAGCACAAGAGGGGGCACCAATGGAAAACTGTTTTTT.

This clonotype was recorded a few times. The rearrangement uses TRBV6-2 or TRBV6-3 and TRBJ1-1, with 9 bases fitting TRBD1. The CDR3 covers 18 residues. The V gene end was trimmed by 7 bases and the J gene end by 6 bases; junction bases not matched to a gene: 21. Germline-derived CDR1 and CDR2 are MNHEY and SVGEGT. The CDR3 coding sequence is TGTGCCAGCAACCCCGGGCCGCGGGACAGGGCTCTCCCCGCTGAAGCTTTCTTT. It translates to CASNPGPRDRALPAEAFF.

In this sample, this clonotype turned up a few times. V and J are TRBV20-1 and TRBJ2-5, with D maybe TRBD2 (5 bases). Per the germline V gene, CDR1 is DFQATT and CDR2 is SNEGSKA (reference sequence). The CDR3 has 13 amino acids. V dropped 1 base and J dropped 5 bases, with 11 bases sitting between them. The CDR3 here is CSARVEPGETQYF. The CDR3 DNA sequence: TGCAGTGCTAGAGTGGAACCGGGGGAGACCCAGTACTTC.